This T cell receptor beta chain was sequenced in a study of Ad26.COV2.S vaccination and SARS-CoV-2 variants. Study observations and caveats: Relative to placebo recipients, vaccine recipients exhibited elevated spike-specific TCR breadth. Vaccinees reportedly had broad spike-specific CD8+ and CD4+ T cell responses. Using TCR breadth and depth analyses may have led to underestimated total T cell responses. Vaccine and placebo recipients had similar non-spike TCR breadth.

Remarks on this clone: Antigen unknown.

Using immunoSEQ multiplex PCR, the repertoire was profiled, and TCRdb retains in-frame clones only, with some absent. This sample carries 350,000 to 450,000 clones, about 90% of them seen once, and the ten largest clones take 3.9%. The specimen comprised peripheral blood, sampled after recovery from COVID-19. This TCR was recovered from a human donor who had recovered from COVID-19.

The CDR3, as DNA: TGCAGTGCTACCGATGACAATGAGCAGTTCTTC. Translation: CSATDDNEQFF. The chain combines TRBV20-1 with TRBJ2-1, with D unresolved. With 4 bases removed from V and 5 bases from J, the gap between germline ends came to 6 bases. The germline gives CDR1 DFQATT, CDR2 SNEGSKA (reference sequence). CDR3 length: 11 amino acids.